The 20 T cell receptor beta chains reported below all come from one sample, sequenced in a study of T cell changes during pregnancy in multiple sclerosis. Generated by immunoSEQ multiplex PCR, the TCRdb table keeps only in-frame clones and is missing some. Of over 10,000 clones listed, around 90% are singletons. The specimen comprised CD8+ T cells from peripheral blood mononuclear cells, sampled after pregnancy. These receptors originate from a female donor in good health, enrolled as a control in a pregnancy study.

The chain carries TRBV19 and TRBJ2-5, with TRBD1 matching 7 bases. The CDR3 spans 16 residues. Germline lookup yields CDR1 LNHDA and CDR2 SQIVND (reference sequence). Trimming took 4 bases from V and 4 from J; bases not matched to a gene: 12. CDR3 residues: CASSTRTGGYVETQYF. The CDR3 coding sequence is TGTGCCAGTAGTACCAGGACAGGTGGCTATGTAGAGACCCAGTACTTC.

V gene TRBV15 combines with J gene TRBJ1-1; 8 nucleotides agree with TRBD1. The CDR3 consists of 15 residues. Germline loops: CDR1 LNHNV, CDR2 YYDKDF (reference sequence). V dropped 6 bases and J dropped 4; count of bases not matched to a gene: 10. The CDR3 nucleotides are TGTGCCACCAGGCGACAGGGGAGGAGTGGCACTGAAGCTTTCTTT. Its translation is CATRRQGRSGTEAFF. The whole variable domain, remainder taken from reference TRBV15 and TRBJ1-1, is DAMVIQNPRYQVTQFGKPVTLSCSQTLNHNVMYWYQQKSSQAPKLLFHYYDKDFNNEADTPDNFQSRRPNTSFCFLDIRSPGLGDTAMYLCATRRQGRSGTEAFFGQGTRLTVV.

The chain has TRBV9 and TRBJ1-3; a weak D match, TRBD1 (5 bases). The length of the CDR3 is 16 residues. V lost 4 bases and J lost 4, with 18 bases in between. Germline CDR1 SGDLS, CDR2 YYNGEE. The CDR3 DNA is TGTGCCAGCAGCCCCGAGGGAGGCAGGGAAGGAAACACCATATATTTT. This gives the protein CASSPEGGREGNTIYF.

The rearrangement links TRBV28 to TRBJ2-1, with TRBD2 identical over 13 bases. Germline values: CDR1 MDHEN, CDR2 SYDVKM. The J segment lost 9 bases and the V segment lost 4 bases, leaving 12 bases of the junction unmatched. There are 17 residues in the CDR3. The CDR3 loop reads CASSSRTSGRKSFEQFF. CDR3 nucleotide sequence: TGTGCCAGCAGTTCTCGGACTAGCGGGAGAAAGTCTTTTGAGCAGTTCTTC.

The V and J genes are TRBV11-2 and TRBJ1-1; the D gene is possibly TRBD1 (6 bases). From germline, CDR1 is SGHAT and CDR2 FQNNGV. The CDR3 covers 12 residues. The V gene lost 2 bases and the J gene lost 10 bases, with 11 bases spanning the gap. The CDR3 sequence: CASSLQGLGAFF. CDR3 bases: TGTGCCAGCAGCTTACAGGGGCTAGGAGCTTTCTTT.

This chain joins TRBV27 and TRBJ2-1; the D is unclear. Germline assignment: CDR1 MNHEY and CDR2 SMNVEV (reference sequence). This CDR3 has 16 amino acids. The V end was cut by 1 base, the J end by 2 bases, with 12 bases between. The CDR3 coding sequence is TGTGCCAGCAGTTTATTCGCCCCTGGGCCCTACAATGAGCAGTTCTTC. It is translated as CASSLFAPGPYNEQFF.

The chain carries TRBV7-9 and TRBJ2-7; 10 bases fit TRBD2. The CDR3 runs 17 residues. Germline V gene sequence: CDR1 SEHNR, CDR2 FQNEAQ (reference sequence). Losses at the gene ends were 4 bases for V and 2 bases for J; bases not matched to a gene: 11. CDR3 DNA: TGTGCCAGCAGCTCTGACCCGGGACTAGCGCGTACCTACGAGCAGTACTTC. This encodes CASSSDPGLARTYEQYF.

The rearrangement links TRBV19 to TRBJ1-5; D might be TRBD1 (5 bases). Germline V lookup: CDR1 LNHDA, CDR2 SQIVND (reference sequence). The length of the CDR3 is 16 residues. Trimming stripped 3 bases from V and 6 bases from J, with 18 bases between. The CDR3 sequence: CASSIRRETQGQPQHF. The DNA for the CDR3 is TGTGCCAGTAGTATTCGCCGAGAGACCCAGGGTCAGCCCCAGCATTTT.

The chain is built from TRBV9 and TRBJ2-1; 11 nucleotides align to TRBD1. The CDR3 is 18 amino acids. J was trimmed by 5 bases and V by 0 bases; bases with no gene match: 10. Germline CDR1 is SGDLS and CDR2 is YYNGEE. CDR3 nucleotides: TGTGCCAGCAGCGTAGCCTTAGGACAGGGGGCAATCAACAATGAGCAGTTCTTC. This gives the protein CASSVALGQGAINNEQFF.

This clone is medium-sized. The CDR3 sequence is CASSDSIQGEQYF. DNA of the CDR3: TGTGCCAGCAGTGACTCGATACAGGGCGAGCAGTACTTC. V gene TRBV6-4 combines with J gene TRBJ2-7; a possible D gene is TRBD1 (6 bases). This CDR3 has 13 amino acids. The germline CDR1 and CDR2 sequences are MRHNA and SNTAGT. Trimming stripped 0 bases from V and 6 bases from J, with 9 bases between.

The V call is TRBV6-4, the J call TRBJ2-1, with 10 bases identical to TRBD2. There are 16 residues in the CDR3. Germline CDR1 and CDR2: MRHNA and SNTAGT. Germline trimming cut 0 bases from V and 8 bases from J; bases unmatched to any gene: 7. The CDR3 nucleotides are TGTGCCAGCAGTGACTCGAACAGCGGGGGGGGACATGAGCAGTTCTTC. It codes for CASSDSNSGGGHEQFF.

The chain recombines TRBV2 with TRBJ1-5, with D unclear. CDR1 and CDR2 (germline): SNHLY, FYNNEI. Between the trimmed V and J ends, which lost 6 bases and 0 bases, there was a span of 9 bases. This CDR3 spans 14 amino acids. The CDR3 here is CASRGRYSNQPQHF. In DNA, the CDR3 is TGTGCCAGCAGGGGGAGGTATAGCAATCAGCCCCAGCATTTT.

This chain uses TRBV5-1 with TRBJ2-3, with 7 positions matching TRBD2. This CDR3 spans 16 amino acids. V shed 4 bases and J 2 bases; nucleotides not matched to a gene: 10. Germline V lookup: CDR1 SGHRS, CDR2 YFSETQ. In nucleotides, the CDR3 is TGCGCCAGCAGCCTCGCGGGCGGGAGCTCCACAGATACGCAGTATTTT. Translating gives CASSLAGGSSTDTQYF.

CDR3 DNA sequence: TGTGCCAGTAGTATGGGGGGAGATACGCAGTATTTT. This codes for CASSMGGDTQYF. The V call is TRBV19, the J call TRBJ2-3, with D maybe TRBD2 (6 bases). The CDR3 has 12 amino acids. The germline CDR1 and CDR2 sequences are LNHDA and SQIVND (reference sequence). Trimming took off 3 bases at V and 5 bases at J, with 6 bases between the two ends.

J is TRBJ2-3 and V is TRBV28; possible D gene TRBD2, 6 bases. The CDR3 spans 13 residues. Looked up from germline, CDR1 is MDHEN and CDR2 is SYDVKM. V lost 6 bases and J 3 bases, leaving 10 bases between the germline ends. CDR3 nucleotide sequence: TGTGCCAGCAGCCCCCGGGGGACAGATACGCAGTATTTT. As protein: CASSPRGTDTQYF. The variable domain in full, with the rest retrieved from reference TRBV28 and TRBJ2-3, is DVKVTQSSRYLVKRTGEKVFLECVQDMDHENMFWYRQDPGLGLRLIYFSYDVKMKEKGDIPEGYSVSREKKERFSLILESASTNQTSMYLCASSPRGTDTQYFGPGTRLTVL.

V gene TRBV28 combines with J gene TRBJ2-7; 7 bases fit TRBD1. In germline, CDR1 is MDHEN, CDR2 SYDVKM. The trim removed 8 bases at V and 4 bases at J, leaving 8 bases unmatched. The CDR3 is 13 residues long. The CDR3 sequence is CASHRGQLYEQYF. CDR3 DNA sequence: TGTGCCAGCCATAGGGGACAGCTTTACGAGCAGTACTTC.

The chain is built from TRBV11-3 and TRBJ2-7; D uncertain. The CDR3 runs to 16 residues. From germline, CDR1 is SGHNT and CDR2 YENEEA. Trimming removed 5 bases from V and 3 bases from J, with 20 bases in between. CDR3 sequence: CASSPPISDLFYEQYF. The DNA of the CDR3 is TGTGCCAGCAGCCCTCCCATCAGCGACCTCTTCTACGAGCAGTACTTC.

This rearrangement joins TRBV11-3 to TRBJ1-6; D not resolved. The CDR3 is 16 residues long. Germline lookup yields CDR1 SGHNT and CDR2 YENEEA. Trimming took 4 bases from V and 7 from J, leaving 17 bases between them. The CDR3 loop is CASSSSQATPNSPLHF. For the CDR3, the DNA is TGTGCCAGCAGCTCAAGCCAGGCTACACCCAATTCACCCCTCCACTTT.

This chain connects TRBV6-6 to TRBJ2-2; no reliable D call. The V end was cut by 11 bases, the J end by 3 bases, with 10 bases between. Germline V CDR1 and CDR2: MNHNY, SVGAGI (reference sequence). This CDR3 contains 12 residues. The CDR3 is CASVADTGELFF. For the CDR3, the DNA is TGTGCCTCCGTGGCTGACACCGGGGAGCTGTTTTTT.

The rearrangement uses TRBV5-1 and TRBJ2-7; 12 bases align to TRBD2. Germline trimming cut 4 bases from V and 6 bases from J; bases unmatched to any gene: 14. This CDR3 has 17 amino acids. The germline V gene has CDR1 SGHRS and CDR2 YFSETQ. Here the CDR3 reads CASSKNHRLAGVSEQYF. The CDR3 nucleotides are TGCGCCAGCAGCAAGAACCACAGACTAGCGGGAGTTTCCGAGCAGTACTTC.